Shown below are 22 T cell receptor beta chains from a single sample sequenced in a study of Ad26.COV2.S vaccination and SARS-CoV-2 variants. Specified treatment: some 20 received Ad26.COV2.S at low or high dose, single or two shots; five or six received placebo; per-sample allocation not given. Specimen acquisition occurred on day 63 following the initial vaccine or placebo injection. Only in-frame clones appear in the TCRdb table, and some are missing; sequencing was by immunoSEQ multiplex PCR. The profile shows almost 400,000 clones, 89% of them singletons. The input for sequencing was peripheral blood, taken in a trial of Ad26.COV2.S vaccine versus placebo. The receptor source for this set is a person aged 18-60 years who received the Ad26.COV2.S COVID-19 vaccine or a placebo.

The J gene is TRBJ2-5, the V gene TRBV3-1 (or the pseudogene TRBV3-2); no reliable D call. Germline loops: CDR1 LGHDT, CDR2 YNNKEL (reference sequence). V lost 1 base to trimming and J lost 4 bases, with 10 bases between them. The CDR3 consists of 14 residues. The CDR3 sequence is CASSQARASETQYF. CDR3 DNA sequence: TGTGCCAGCAGCCAAGCACGGGCATCAGAGACCCAGTACTTC.

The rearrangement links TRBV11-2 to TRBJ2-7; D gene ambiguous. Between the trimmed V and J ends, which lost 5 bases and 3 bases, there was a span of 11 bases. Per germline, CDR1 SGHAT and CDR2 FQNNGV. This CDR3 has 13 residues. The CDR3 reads CASSRTGHYEQYF. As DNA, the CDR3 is TGTGCCAGCAGCCGGACGGGTCACTACGAGCAGTACTTC.

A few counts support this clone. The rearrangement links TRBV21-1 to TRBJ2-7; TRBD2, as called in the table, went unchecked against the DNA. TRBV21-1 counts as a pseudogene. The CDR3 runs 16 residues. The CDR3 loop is CASSTGTQSGPYEQYF. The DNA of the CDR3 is TGTGCCAGCAGCACCGGGACCCAGAGCGGGCCCTACGAGCAGTACTTC.

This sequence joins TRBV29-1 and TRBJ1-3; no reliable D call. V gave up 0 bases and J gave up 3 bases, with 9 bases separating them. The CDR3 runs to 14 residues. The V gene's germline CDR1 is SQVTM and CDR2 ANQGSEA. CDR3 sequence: CSVEDRQIGNTIYF. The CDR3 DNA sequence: TGCAGCGTTGAAGATCGACAAATTGGAAACACCATATATTTT.

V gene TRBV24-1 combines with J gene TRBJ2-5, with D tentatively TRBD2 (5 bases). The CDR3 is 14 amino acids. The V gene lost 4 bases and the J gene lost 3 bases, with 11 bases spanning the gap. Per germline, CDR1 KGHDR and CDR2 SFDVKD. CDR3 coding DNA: TGTGCCACCAGTGAAGAGGGTCCGAAAGAGACCCAGTACTTC. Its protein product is CATSEEGPKETQYF.

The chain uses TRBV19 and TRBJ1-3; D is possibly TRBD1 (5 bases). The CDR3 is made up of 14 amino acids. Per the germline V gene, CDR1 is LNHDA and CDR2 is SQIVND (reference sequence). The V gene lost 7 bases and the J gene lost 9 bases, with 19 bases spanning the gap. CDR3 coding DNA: TGTGCCAGTAAAGGTCCGGGGCGTAGCGGCACCATATATTTT. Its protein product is CASKGPGRSGTIYF.

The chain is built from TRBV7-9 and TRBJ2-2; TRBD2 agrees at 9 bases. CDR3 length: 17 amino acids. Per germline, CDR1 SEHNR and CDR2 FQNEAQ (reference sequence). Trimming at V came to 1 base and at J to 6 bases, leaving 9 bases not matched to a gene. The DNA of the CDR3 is TGTGCCAGCAGCTTAGTGAGCGGGAGGAATCCCCCCGGGGAGCTGTTTTTT. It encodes CASSLVSGRNPPGELFF.

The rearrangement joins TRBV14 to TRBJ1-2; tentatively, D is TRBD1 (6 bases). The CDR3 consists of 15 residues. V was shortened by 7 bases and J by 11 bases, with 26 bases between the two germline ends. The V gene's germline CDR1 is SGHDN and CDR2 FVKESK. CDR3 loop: CASTFAGASPSGYTF. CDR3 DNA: TGTGCCAGCACCTTCGCAGGGGCGTCCCCAAGTGGGTACACCTTC.

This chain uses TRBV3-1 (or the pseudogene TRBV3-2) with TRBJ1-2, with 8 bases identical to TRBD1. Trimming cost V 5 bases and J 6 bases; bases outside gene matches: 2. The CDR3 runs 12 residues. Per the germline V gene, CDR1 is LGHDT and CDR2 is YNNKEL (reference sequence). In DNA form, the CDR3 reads TGTGCCAGCAGCGGGACAGGTGATGGCTACACCTTC. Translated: CASSGTGDGYTF.

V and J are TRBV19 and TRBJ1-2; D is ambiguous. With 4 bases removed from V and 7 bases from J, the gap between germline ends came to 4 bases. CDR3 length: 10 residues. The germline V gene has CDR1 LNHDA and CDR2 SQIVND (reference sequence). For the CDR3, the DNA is TGTGCCAGTAGTAGAGGTGGCTACACCTTC. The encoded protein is CASSRGGYTF.

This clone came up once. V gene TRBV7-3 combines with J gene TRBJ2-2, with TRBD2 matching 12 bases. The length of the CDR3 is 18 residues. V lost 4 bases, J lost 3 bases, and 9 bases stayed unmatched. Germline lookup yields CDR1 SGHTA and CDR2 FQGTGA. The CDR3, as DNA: TGTGCCAGCAGCTCTAGCGGGAGGGCCAATTCAGACACCGGGGAGCTGTTTTTT. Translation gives CASSSSGRANSDTGELFF.

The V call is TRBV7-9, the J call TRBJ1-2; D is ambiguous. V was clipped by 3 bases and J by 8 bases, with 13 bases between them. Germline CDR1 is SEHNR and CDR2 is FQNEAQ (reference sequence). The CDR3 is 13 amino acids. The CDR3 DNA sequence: TGTGCCAGCAGCTTTGAAAGACTGGGAGGCTACACCTTC. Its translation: CASSFERLGGYTF.

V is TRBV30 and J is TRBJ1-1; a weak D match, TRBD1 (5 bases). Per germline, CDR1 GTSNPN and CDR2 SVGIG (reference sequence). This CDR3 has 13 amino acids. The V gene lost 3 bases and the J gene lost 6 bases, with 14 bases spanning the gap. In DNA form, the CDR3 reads TGTGCCTGGAGGCCCAGGGAAATGGCTGAAGCTTTCTTT. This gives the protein CAWRPREMAEAFF.

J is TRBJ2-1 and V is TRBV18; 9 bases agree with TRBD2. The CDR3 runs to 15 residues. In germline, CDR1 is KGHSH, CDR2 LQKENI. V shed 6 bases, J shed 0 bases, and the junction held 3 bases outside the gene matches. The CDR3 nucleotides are TGTGCCAGCTCTCTTAGCGGGAGCTCCTACAATGAGCAGTTCTTC. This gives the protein CASSLSGSSYNEQFF.

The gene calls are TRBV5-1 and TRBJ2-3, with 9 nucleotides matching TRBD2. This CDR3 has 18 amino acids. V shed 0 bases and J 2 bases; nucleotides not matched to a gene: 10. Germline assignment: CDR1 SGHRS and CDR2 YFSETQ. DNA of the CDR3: TGCGCCAGCAGCTTGGCGCGAATTAGCGGGAGCGTCACAGATACGCAGTATTTT. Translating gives CASSLARISGSVTDTQYF. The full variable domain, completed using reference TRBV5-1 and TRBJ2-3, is KAGVTQTPRYLIKTRGQQVTLSCSPISGHRSVSWYQQTPGQGLQFLFEYFSETQRNKGNFPGRFSGRQFSNSRSEMNVSTLELGDSALYLCASSLARISGSVTDTQYFGPGTRLTVL.

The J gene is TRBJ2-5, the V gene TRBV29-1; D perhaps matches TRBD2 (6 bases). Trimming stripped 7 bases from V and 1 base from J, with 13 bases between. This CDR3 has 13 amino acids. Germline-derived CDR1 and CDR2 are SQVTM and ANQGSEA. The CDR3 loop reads CSAANSGQETQYF. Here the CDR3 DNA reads TGCAGCGCCGCAAATAGCGGCCAAGAGACCCAGTACTTC.

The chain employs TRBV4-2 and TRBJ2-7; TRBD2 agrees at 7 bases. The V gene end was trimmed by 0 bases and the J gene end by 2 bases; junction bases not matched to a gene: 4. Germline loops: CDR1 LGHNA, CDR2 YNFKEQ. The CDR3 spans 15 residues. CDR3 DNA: TGTGCCAGCAGCCAAGACCTAGGGAGGGCCTACGAGCAGTACTTC. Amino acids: CASSQDLGRAYEQYF.

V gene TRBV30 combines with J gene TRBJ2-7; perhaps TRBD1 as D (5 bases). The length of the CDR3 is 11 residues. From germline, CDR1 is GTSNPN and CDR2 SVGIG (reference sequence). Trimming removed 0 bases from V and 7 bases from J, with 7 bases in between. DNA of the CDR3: TGTGCCTGGAGTGTTCGGACAGAGCAGTACTTC. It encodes CAWSVRTEQYF.

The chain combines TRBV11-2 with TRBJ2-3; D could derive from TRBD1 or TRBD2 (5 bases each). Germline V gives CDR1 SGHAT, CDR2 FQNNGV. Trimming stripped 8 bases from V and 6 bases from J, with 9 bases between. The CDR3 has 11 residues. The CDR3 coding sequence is TGTGCCAGCCGGGGCTCGGATACGCAGTATTTT. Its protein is CASRGSDTQYF.

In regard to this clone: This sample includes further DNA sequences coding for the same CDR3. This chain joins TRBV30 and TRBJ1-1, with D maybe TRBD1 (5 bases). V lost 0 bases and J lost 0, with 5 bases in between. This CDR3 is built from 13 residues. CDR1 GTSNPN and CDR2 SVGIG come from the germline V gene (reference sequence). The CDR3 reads CAWSVQVNTEAFF. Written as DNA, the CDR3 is TGTGCCTGGAGTGTACAGGTGAACACTGAAGCTTTCTTT. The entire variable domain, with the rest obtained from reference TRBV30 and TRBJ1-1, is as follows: SQTIHQWPATLVQPVGSPLSLECTVEGTSNPNLYWYRQAAGRGLQLLFYSVGIGQISSEVPQNLSASRPQDRQFILSSKKLLLSDSGFYLCAWSVQVNTEAFFGQGTRLTVV.

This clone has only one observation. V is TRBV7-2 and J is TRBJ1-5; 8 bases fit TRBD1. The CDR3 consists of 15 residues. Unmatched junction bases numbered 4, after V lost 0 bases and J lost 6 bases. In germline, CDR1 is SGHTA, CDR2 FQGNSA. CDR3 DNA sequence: TGTGCCAGCAGCTTAGCCGGACAGGGCTTTCAGCCCCAGCATTTT. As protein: CASSLAGQGFQPQHF.

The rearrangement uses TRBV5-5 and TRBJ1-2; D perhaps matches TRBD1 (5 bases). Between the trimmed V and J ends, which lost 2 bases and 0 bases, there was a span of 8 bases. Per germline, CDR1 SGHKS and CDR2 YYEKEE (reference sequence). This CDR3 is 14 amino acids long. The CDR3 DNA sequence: TGTGCCAGCAGCTTAGGGGCGTCTAACTATGGCTACACCTTC. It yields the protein CASSLGASNYGYTF.